The 28 T cell receptor beta chains in this list originate from one sample, sequenced in a study of control samples from healthy donors and cancer patients. Some clones are missing from TCRdb's copy, which holds only in-frame ones; the method was immunoSEQ multiplex PCR. The top ten clones hold approximately 1.5% of a sample with 200,000 to 250,000 clones, 85% to 95% of them seen once. Sequencing used blood. These receptors all stem from a man aged 45-60 years in good health.

The CDR3 DNA reads as TGTGCCAGCAGCTTAGTCGCCGGGACAGGGACTGAAGCTTTCTTT. This encodes CASSLVAGTGTEAFF. The chain combines TRBV7-6 with TRBJ1-1; 9 bases are shared with TRBD1. Germline CDR1 reads SGHVS; CDR2 reads FNYEAQ. The V segment lost 1 base and the J segment 5 bases; nucleotides outside the gene matches: 5. The CDR3 is 15 amino acids.

Here the CDR3 DNA reads TGTGCCAGCAGTACCGGGACCTCCGCCTACGAGCAGTACTTC. It yields the protein CASSTGTSAYEQYF. This sequence joins TRBV7-9 and TRBJ2-7, with D possibly being TRBD1 or TRBD2 (5 bases each). The CDR3 loop spans 14 amino acids. With 6 bases removed from V and 2 bases from J, the gap between germline ends came to 14 bases. Germline CDR1 reads SEHNR; CDR2 reads FQNEAQ (reference sequence).

The rearrangement links TRBV27 to TRBJ2-1; 10 bases match TRBD2. From germline, CDR1 is MNHEY and CDR2 SMNVEV (reference sequence). Germline trimming cut 3 bases from V and 7 bases from J; bases unmatched to any gene: 9. The CDR3 is 16 residues long. The CDR3 spells CASSLPLAGGTNEQFF. The CDR3 DNA reads as TGTGCCAGCAGTTTGCCTTTAGCGGGGGGCACGAATGAGCAGTTCTTC.

This clone has more than one count but fewer than ten. This sequence joins TRBV9 and TRBJ1-6; D is ambiguous. The CDR3 loop spans 13 amino acids. V lost 0 bases and J 10 bases, leaving 8 bases between the germline ends. The germline gives CDR1 SGDLS, CDR2 YYNGEE. The CDR3 region has the DNA TGTGCCAGCAGCGTAGGGGAGAAGTCACCCCTCCACTTT. As protein: CASSVGEKSPLHF.

J is TRBJ2-7 and V is TRBV4-3, with 11 bases aligning to TRBD2. Trimming cost V 0 bases and J 2 bases; bases outside gene matches: 9. The CDR3 is 18 amino acids. Germline V gene lookup returns CDR1 LGHNA and CDR2 YSLEER. The DNA of the CDR3 is TGCGCCAGCAGCCAAGAGCGGCAACGACTAGCGGGGACCTACGAGCAGTACTTC. Its translation: CASSQERQRLAGTYEQYF.

The chain has TRBV19 and TRBJ2-1; D not certain. This CDR3 region has 14 residues. The V end lost 4 bases, the J end lost 2 bases, and 9 bases lay between the germline ends. CDR1 and CDR2 from the germline V gene are LNHDA and SQIVND (reference sequence). CDR3 in amino acids: CASSRSLTYNEQFF. CDR3 nucleotides: TGTGCCAGTAGTAGAAGCCTTACCTACAATGAGCAGTTCTTC.

The CDR3 loop is CASSIRDRGSYNEQFF. In DNA form, the CDR3 reads TGTGCCAGCAGCATTCGGGACAGGGGGTCCTACAATGAGCAGTTCTTC. The rearrangement joins TRBV7-2 to TRBJ2-1; 11 bases are shared with TRBD1. V trimming: 5 bases; J trimming: 1 base; junction bases outside the gene matches: 4. The CDR3 is made up of 16 amino acids. The germline gives CDR1 SGHTA, CDR2 FQGNSA.

The gene calls are TRBV4-2 and TRBJ2-1, with TRBD2 matching over 12 bases. Per the germline V gene, CDR1 is LGHNA and CDR2 is YNFKEQ. The CDR3 covers 18 residues. The V and J ends lost 5 bases and 9 bases, in that order; junction bases with no gene match: 17. The CDR3 DNA reads as TGTGCCAGCAGCGCGTTAATTGCTAGCGGGGGGGCTACGGCTGAGCAGTTCTTC. Its protein is CASSALIASGGATAEQFF.

V usage is TRBV2 and J usage is TRBJ1-5; TRBD1 aligns across 12 bases. This CDR3 region has 16 residues. The V and J ends lost 6 bases and 6 bases, in that order; junction bases with no gene match: 9. Germline CDR1 reads SNHLY; CDR2 reads FYNNEI. CDR3 sequence: CASRPGTGGAGQPQHF. The CDR3, as DNA: TGTGCCAGCAGGCCGGGGACAGGGGGCGCGGGTCAGCCCCAGCATTTT.

J is TRBJ1-2 and V is TRBV6-5; maybe TRBD1 (5 bases). Trimming stripped 11 bases from V and 8 bases from J, with 15 bases between. Germline V gene data show CDR1 as MNHEY and CDR2 as SVGAGI. The CDR3 is made up of 11 amino acids. The CDR3 protein is CAARRGGGYTF. The CDR3 nucleotides are TGTGCCGCCCGACGGGGCGGGGGCTACACCTTC.

The chain links TRBV7-2 to TRBJ2-5; D remains unclear. In germline, CDR1 is SGHTA, CDR2 FQGNSA. Trimming removed 1 base from V and 5 bases from J, with 11 bases in between. The CDR3 is 14 residues long. The CDR3 region has the DNA TGTGCCAGCAGCTTAGGCTACCCGTTCGAGACCCAGTACTTC. It codes for CASSLGYPFETQYF.

This rearrangement joins TRBV5-6 to TRBJ1-5, with D uncertain. This CDR3 contains 12 residues. V was pared by 2 bases and J by 7 bases, with 7 bases between. Germline CDR1 reads SGHDT; CDR2 reads YYEEEE. The CDR3: CASSFRTQPQHF. DNA of the CDR3: TGTGCCAGCAGCTTTAGGACCCAGCCCCAGCATTTT.

This sequence joins TRBV11-3 and TRBJ1-1; D gene uncertain. V was clipped by 0 bases and J by 8 bases, with 10 bases between them. CDR3 length: 13 amino acids. Germline V gene sequence: CDR1 SGHNT, CDR2 YENEEA. DNA for the CDR3: TGTGCCAGCAGCTTAGATAGGAGGGAGGAAGCTTTCTTT. Encoded protein: CASSLDRREEAFF.

A few counts support this clone. The chain uses TRBV15 and TRBJ1-1, with TRBD1 as a possible D gene (5 bases). Germline CDR1 and CDR2: LNHNV and YYDKDF (reference sequence). V gave up 0 bases and J gave up 2 bases, with 13 bases separating them. CDR3 length equals 16 residues. CDR3 sequence: CATSRDTIQVNTEAFF. The CDR3 nucleotides read TGTGCCACCAGCAGAGATACTATACAGGTCAACACTGAAGCTTTCTTT.

This clone was seen a handful of times. The chain carries TRBV9 and TRBJ2-3; D is tentatively TRBD1 or TRBD2 (6 bases each). Germline V gene lookup returns CDR1 SGDLS and CDR2 YYNGEE. Trimming shortened V by 3 bases and J by 1 base, and 15 bases separated the two germline ends. The CDR3 loop spans 16 amino acids. CDR3 in DNA: TGTGCCAGCAGCGCTGACGGGGGCGGCGGCACAGATACGCAGTATTTT. Protein sequence: CASSADGGGGTDTQYF. The whole variable domain, filled in from reference TRBV9 and TRBJ2-3, reads DSGVTQTPKHLITATGQRVTLRCSPRSGDLSVYWYQQSLDQGLQFLIQYYNGEERAKGNILERFSAQQFPDLHSELNLSSLELGDSALYFCASSADGGGGTDTQYFGPGTRLTVL.

V and J are TRBV10-3 and TRBJ1-2, with TRBD1 matching over 7 bases. The length of the CDR3 is 13 residues. Per the germline V gene, CDR1 is ENHRY and CDR2 is SYGVKD. Germline trimming cut 2 bases from V and 4 bases from J; bases unmatched to any gene: 1. CDR3 bases: TGTGCCATCAGTGAGGAGGGGGCCTATGGCTACACCTTC. Translation gives CAISEEGAYGYTF.

This clone was counted once. The rearrangement links TRBV19 to TRBJ1-3; no clear D. Per germline, CDR1 LNHDA and CDR2 SQIVND (reference sequence). The germline V and J ends were trimmed by 6 bases and 0 bases, with 12 bases remaining between them. There are 15 residues in the CDR3. The CDR3 bases are TGTGCCAGTAGGCCTCGGACGGTCTCTGGAAACACCATATATTTT. Amino acids: CASRPRTVSGNTIYF.

The J gene is TRBJ2-2, the V gene TRBV5-1; 7 nucleotides agree with TRBD2. Germline V gene lookup returns CDR1 SGHRS and CDR2 YFSETQ. J gave up 1 base and V 1 base, and 4 bases lay outside the gene matches. This CDR3 has 16 residues. Here the CDR3 reads CASSLLTGGNTGELFF. CDR3 nucleotide sequence: TGCGCCAGCAGCTTGTTAACGGGGGGGAACACCGGGGAGCTGTTTTTT. The full variable domain, in which reference TRBV5-1 and TRBJ2-2 provide the parts outside the CDR3, is KAGVTQTPRYLIKTRGQQVTLSCSPISGHRSVSWYQQTPGQGLQFLFEYFSETQRNKGNFPGRFSGRQFSNSRSEMNVSTLELGDSALYLCASSLLTGGNTGELFFGEGSRLTVL.

V is TRBV6-4 and J is TRBJ2-3, with D tentatively TRBD2 (6 bases). The germline CDR1 and CDR2 sequences are MRHNA and SNTAGT. CDR3 size: 15 residues. Trimming pared 0 bases from V and 1 base from J, leaving 8 bases between. The CDR3 sequence is CASSDSGEGTDTQYF. The CDR3 DNA follows: TGTGCCAGCAGTGACTCTGGGGAGGGCACAGATACGCAGTATTTT.

This clone was observed a single time. The chain combines TRBV5-4 with TRBJ1-1; D gene ambiguous. CDR1 is SGHNT, CDR2 YYREEE, per germline (reference sequence). Trimming left V 2 bases short and J 0 bases short, with 11 bases between. The CDR3 totals 15 residues. The CDR3 DNA reads TGTGCCAGCAGCTTCGGACGGGTTCTGAACACTGAAGCTTTCTTT. Translating it yields CASSFGRVLNTEAFF.

This chain links TRBV3-1 (or the pseudogene TRBV3-2) with TRBJ1-3; D uncertain. CDR1 LGHDT and CDR2 YNNKEL come from the germline V gene (reference sequence). This CDR3 comprises 15 residues. The V and J ends lost 4 bases and 9 bases respectively, with 19 bases between them. The CDR3 nucleotides read TGTGCCAGCAGCCTAGGGCCCAACCTACCCGGCACCATATATTTT. This translates into CASSLGPNLPGTIYF.

The rearrangement links TRBV11-2 to TRBJ2-5; D gene ambiguous. Germline assignment: CDR1 SGHAT and CDR2 FQNNGV. Trimming took 1 base from V and 0 from J, leaving 6 bases between them. The CDR3 spans 14 residues. CDR3 residues: CASSLGQHQETQYF. The CDR3 coding sequence is TGTGCCAGCAGCTTAGGTCAGCACCAAGAGACCCAGTACTTC.

The chain employs TRBV28 and TRBJ1-5, with 7 nucleotides matching TRBD1. Germline lookup yields CDR1 MDHEN and CDR2 SYDVKM. The CDR3 loop spans 16 amino acids. Trimming removed 3 bases from V and 3 bases from J; junction bases left unmatched: 8. The DNA of the CDR3 is TGTGCCAGCAGTTTTTTGGACAGGACCCACAATCAGCCCCAGCATTTT. This sequence encodes CASSFLDRTHNQPQHF.

J is TRBJ2-7 and V is TRBV27; no reliable D call. Trimming shortened V by 0 bases and J by 6 bases, and 12 bases separated the two germline ends. CDR3 length: 14 amino acids. The germline gives CDR1 MNHEY, CDR2 SMNVEV (reference sequence). Written as DNA, the CDR3 is TGTGCCAGCAGTTTATCGGGTACCAGTGGCGAGCAGTACGTC. This sequence encodes CASSLSGTSGEQYV.

This clone was counted once. This sequence joins TRBV3-1 (or the pseudogene TRBV3-2) and TRBJ2-3, with 11 bases fitting TRBD2. This CDR3 has 18 amino acids. V gave up 1 base and J gave up 1 base; unmatched junction bases: 7. Germline V lookup: CDR1 LGHDT, CDR2 YNNKEL (reference sequence). The CDR3 DNA reads TGTGCCAGCAGCCAAGCCGGGACTAGCGGCCTAGGCACAGATACGCAGTATTTT. This translates into CASSQAGTSGLGTDTQYF.

The chain uses TRBV18 and TRBJ2-7, with D maybe TRBD1 (6 bases). Trimming pared 6 bases from V and 3 bases from J, leaving 12 bases between. The CDR3 consists of 13 residues. Germline CDR1 and CDR2: KGHSH and LQKENI. The CDR3 DNA reads TGTGCCAGCTCCCAAGGACAGAACTACGAGCAGTACGTC. This translates into CASSQGQNYEQYV.

This chain links TRBV5-1 with TRBJ2-7, with D perhaps given as TRBD1 or TRBD2 (5 bases each). V lost 4 bases and J lost 7, with 18 bases in between. Germline values: CDR1 SGHRS, CDR2 YFSETQ. The CDR3 runs to 14 residues. The CDR3 is CASSAYRDPGEQYV. The CDR3, as DNA: TGCGCCAGCAGCGCCTATCGGGACCCCGGGGAGCAGTACGTC.

The chain is built from TRBV21-1 and TRBJ1-5. TRBV21-1 is marked as a pseudogene. This CDR3 region has 19 residues. CDR3 residues: CASSKGIGRIFIQDQPQHF. The CDR3 nucleotides read TGTGCCAGCAGCAAAGGGATAGGGCGCATCTTCATCCAGGATCAGCCCCAGCATTTT.